This is a list of T cell receptor beta chains from one sample in a study of OX40 agonist ivuxolimab in advanced cancers. The repertoire was sequenced with immunoSEQ multiplex PCR; TCRdb's copy has only in-frame clones and lacks some. The sample lists roughly 30,000 clones, roughly nine tenths occurring once. The sample here was CD4+ or CD8+ T cells sorted from blood, taken in a trial of the OX40 agonist ivuxolimab. All receptors derive from an adult with an advanced solid tumor such as melanoma, head and neck, liver or kidney cancer. Both conserved end residues are part of each CDR3. Each record gives: CDR3 length, V gene, J gene, D gene, clone size, CDR3 protein, CDR3 DNA. A D gene is named only where the DNA matches it firmly. Clone size is shown for a subset of rows, as once, few, many or a class of expanded clone.

16	TRBV11-1	TRBJ2-7	TRBD1	.	CASSARQGTPSYEQYF	TGTGCCAGCAGCGCTCGACAGGGCACCCCCTCCTACGAGCAGTACTTC
15	TRBV6-4	TRBJ2-1	TRBD2	.	CASSDTSGSYNEQFF	TGTGCCAGCAGTGATACTAGCGGGAGCTACAATGAGCAGTTCTTC
14	TRBV12-5	TRBJ1-2	.	.	CASGFGMTEYGYTF	TGTGCTAGTGGTTTTGGGATGACCGAATATGGCTACACCTTC
13	TRBV7-9	TRBJ1-1	TRBD1	.	CASSWDRNTEAFF	TGTGCCAGCAGCTGGGACAGGAACACTGAAGCTTTCTTT
12	TRBV30	TRBJ1-1	.	.	CAWSRANTEAFF	TGTGCCTGGAGTAGGGCGAACACTGAAGCTTTCTTT
14	TRBV4-1	TRBJ2-3	.	.	CASSQEGRADTQYF	TGCGCCAGCAGCCAAGAGGGAAGGGCAGATACGCAGTATTTT
14	TRBV7-9	TRBJ1-3	.	.	CASSYDISGNTIYF	TGTGCCAGCAGCTACGACATCTCTGGAAACACCATATATTTT
18	TRBV7-9	TRBJ1-3	TRBD1	.	CASRLSTGGFFSGNTIYF	TGTGCCAGCAGACTCTCGACAGGGGGATTCTTCTCTGGAAACACCATATATTTT
16	TRBV6-6	TRBJ2-1	TRBD2	.	CASSYSASGSYNEQFF	TGTGCCAGCAGTTACTCCGCTAGCGGGTCCTACAATGAGCAGTTCTTC
15	TRBV6-1	TRBJ2-1	TRBD2	.	CASSEGTSGNNEQFF	TGTGCCAGCAGTGAAGGGACTAGCGGGAACAATGAGCAGTTCTTC
18	TRBV7-6	TRBJ2-3	TRBD2	.	CASSLGLAGVVGTDTQYF	TGTGCCAGCAGCTTAGGGCTAGCGGGAGTTGTGGGCACAGATACGCAGTATTTT
13	TRBV6-5	TRBJ2-7	.	once	CASASGAMLEQYF	TGTGCCAGTGCTTCAGGGGCTATGTTGGAGCAGTACTTC
16	TRBV7-9	TRBJ2-1	TRBD1	few	CASSLVTGGQYNEQFF	TGTGCCAGCAGCTTAGTGACAGGGGGGCAATACAATGAGCAGTTCTTC
15	TRBV6-6	TRBJ1-2	TRBD1	.	CASSKKGQGHYGYTF	TGTGCCAGCAGCAAAAAGGGACAGGGTCATTATGGCTACACCTTC
11	TRBV5-1	TRBJ1-1	.	.	CASSLGTEAFF	TGCGCCAGCAGCTTGGGAACTGAAGCTTTCTTT
14	TRBV5-6	TRBJ1-1	.	.	CASSFTGDSTEAFF	TGTGCCAGCAGCTTCACCGGGGATAGCACTGAAGCTTTCTTT
18	TRBV28	TRBJ2-5	TRBD1	.	CASSSWTGGIRLGETQYF	TGTGCCAGCAGTTCTTGGACAGGGGGGATTAGATTAGGGGAGACCCAGTACTTC
15	TRBV27	TRBJ1-5	.	.	CASRGGPSGGQPQHF	TGTGCCAGCAGGGGCGGACCCTCCGGTGGCCAGCCCCAGCATTTT
15	TRBV16	TRBJ2-3	.	.	CASSQFGGGTDTQYF	TGTGCCAGCAGCCAATTTGGCGGCGGCACAGATACGCAGTATTTT
15	TRBV4-1	TRBJ2-5	.	.	CASSSNEGSRETQYF	TGCGCCAGCAGCTCAAATGAGGGGTCACGAGAGACCCAGTACTTC
13	TRBV6-1	TRBJ1-2	.	.	CASSEEGLYGYTF	TGTGCCAGCAGTGAAGAAGGGTTGTATGGCTACACCTTC
13	TRBV11-1	TRBJ2-7	.	.	CASSFTGSYEQYF	TGTGCCAGCAGCTTTACAGGGTCCTACGAGCAGTACTTC
17	TRBV25-1	TRBJ2-1	TRBD2	.	CASSGGLAGSSYNEQFF	TGTGCCAGCAGTGGGGGACTAGCGGGGAGCTCCTACAATGAGCAGTTCTTC
13	TRBV13	TRBJ2-1	.	.	CASSLLTAHEQFF	TGTGCCAGCAGTCTCCTCACTGCCCATGAGCAGTTCTTC
15	TRBV13	TRBJ2-7	TRBD1	.	CASSSTGTGAYEQYF	TGTGCCAGCAGCTCCACCGGGACAGGGGCTTACGAGCAGTACTTC
17	TRBV2	TRBJ2-7	TRBD1	.	CASSAHPGTGSSYEQYF	TGTGCCAGCAGTGCCCATCCCGGGACAGGAAGCTCCTACGAGCAGTACTTC
17	TRBV25-1	TRBJ1-4	TRBD1	.	CASSDRDRGLTNEKLFF	TGTGCCAGCAGTGACCGGGACAGGGGGCTAACTAATGAAAAACTGTTTTTT
15	TRBV27	TRBJ2-7	TRBD2	.	CASRIAGEGSYEQYF	TGTGCCAGCAGGATAGCGGGAGAGGGGTCCTACGAGCAGTACTTC
17	TRBV4-2	TRBJ1-2	.	.	CASSQRSVAGEDFGYTF	TGTGCCAGCAGCCAACGCTCCGTGGCTGGTGAGGATTTCGGCTACACCTTC
19	TRBV9	TRBJ2-3	TRBD2	.	CASSVSLAGVLLGTDTQYF	TGTGCCAGCAGCGTCAGCCTAGCGGGAGTTTTATTAGGCACAGATACGCAGTATTTT
14	TRBV6-5	TRBJ1-1	.	.	CASSYFWGTPEAFF	TGTGCCAGCAGTTATTTTTGGGGGACACCTGAAGCTTTCTTT
15	TRBV4-1	TRBJ2-5	TRBD2	.	CASSQEGGFRETQYF	TGCGCCAGCAGCCAAGAGGGAGGGTTTAGAGAGACCCAGTACTTC
13	TRBV9	TRBJ1-4	.	.	CASSVGLEEKLFF	TGTGCCAGCAGCGTAGGACTGGAGGAAAAACTGTTTTTT
14	TRBV7-3	TRBJ2-2	.	.	CASSPHGGTGELFF	TGTGCCAGCAGCCCCCATGGGGGGACCGGGGAGCTGTTTTTT
13	TRBV11-2	TRBJ2-7	TRBD1	.	CASSLDRGREQYF	TGTGCCAGCAGCTTAGACAGGGGGCGCGAGCAGTACTTC
15	TRBV6-1	TRBJ1-3	.	.	CASSEEEGAGNTIYF	TGTGCCAGCAGTGAAGAAGAGGGGGCTGGAAACACCATATATTTT
12	TRBV29-1	TRBJ2-1	.	.	CSQATTYNEQFF	TGCAGCCAGGCAACAACCTACAATGAGCAGTTCTTC
14	TRBV13	TRBJ2-7	TRBD2	.	CASSLTGTRHEQYF	TGTGCCAGCAGCCTGACCGGGACTAGACACGAGCAGTACTTC
15	TRBV11-2	TRBJ2-3	TRBD1	.	CASSFRDRVADTQYF	TGTGCCAGCAGCTTCCGGGACAGGGTAGCAGATACGCAGTATTTT
15	TRBV4-1	TRBJ2-7	TRBD1	.	CASSISGTGFGEQYF	TGCGCCAGCAGCATCTCCGGGACAGGGTTTGGCGAGCAGTACTTC
15	TRBV6-5	TRBJ2-7	TRBD2	.	CASSYSSGSSYEQYF	TGTGCCAGCAGTTACTCTAGCGGGAGCTCCTACGAGCAGTACTTC
13	TRBV19	TRBJ1-1	.	few	CASSINSNTEAFF	TGTGCCAGTAGTATAAACAGTAACACTGAAGCTTTCTTT
15	TRBV27	TRBJ2-7	TRBD1	.	CASSPWDRPPEEQYF	TGTGCCAGCAGTCCATGGGACAGACCTCCGGAAGAGCAGTACTTC